This T cell receptor beta chain was found in a study of OX40 agonist ivuxolimab in advanced cancers. Turning to the study itself: Clinicians treated patients with ivuxolimab, an agonistic anti-OX40 (CD134) antibody. Regarding the study as a whole: CD8+ T cells averaged more expanded clones than CD4+.

Generated by immunoSEQ multiplex PCR, the TCRdb table keeps only in-frame clones and is missing some. The sample contains around 70,000 clones, approximately 89% of which appear only once. This clone was counted a single time. Its antigen remains unknown. The germline V gene encodes CDR1 DFQATT and CDR2 SNEGSKA (reference sequence). The length of the CDR3 is 10 residues. Here the sequenced sample was CD4+ or CD8+ T cells sorted from blood, taken in a trial of the OX40 agonist ivuxolimab. The rearrangement uses TRBV20-1 and TRBJ2-3; D is perhaps TRBD2 (6 bases). The receptor comes from an adult with an advanced solid tumor such as melanoma, head and neck, liver or kidney cancer. Here the CDR3 reads CRGGSDTQYF. The CDR3 region has the DNA TGCAGGGGGGGATCAGATACGCAGTATTTT.